Here is one T cell receptor beta chain with its context. Per the study methods: Reference gene primer amplification gave estimated nucleated cell counts. Data came from immunoSEQ multiplex PCR; TCRdb stores just in-frame clones and leaves some out. That table furnishes V, J and clone size, whereas the DNA furnished D and trimming. Among roughly 100,000 clones, less than 85% were seen once, and the ten largest hold 13% to 15%. J gave up 8 bases and V 1 base, and 6 bases lay outside the gene matches. CDR1 SGHRS and CDR2 YFSETQ come from the germline V gene. This CDR3 has 14 residues. These data come from a study of blood T cell repertoires in COVID-19. Study-wide background: The origin of the acute and convalescent COVID-19 samples was the United States, Italy and Spain. T cells, B-cell-depleted T cells, or PBMCs provided the cDNA or gDNA that served as material.

This TCR was sampled from a woman in her fifties or sixties with acute or convalescent COVID-19. This chain connects TRBV5-1 to TRBJ2-7, with 10 bases fitting TRBD1. Material: peripheral blood. DNA of the CDR3: TGCGCCAGCAGCTTGCCTGGGACAGGGGCCCAGCAGTACTTC. It specifies CASSLPGTGAQQYF.